Here is one TCR beta chain with its context. V lost 5 bases, J lost 4 bases, and 7 bases stayed unmatched. This CDR3 spans 15 amino acids. CDR1 LNHDA and CDR2 SQIVND come from the germline V gene (reference sequence). This entry comes from a study of blood T cell repertoires in COVID-19. Study details: Both acute and convalescent COVID-19 samples were obtained from the United States, Italy and Spain. T cells, B-cell-depleted T cells, or PBMCs supplied cDNA or gDNA.

In the source study's methods: From reference gene primer amplification, estimates of nucleated cell counts were derived. Clones were read by immunoSEQ multiplex PCR, and TCRdb kept only the in-frame ones, dropping some. The V and J calls and the clone size are those of that table, but D and trimming were determined from the DNA. The sample shows about 170,000 clones, around four fifths of them seen only once. The rearrangement links TRBV19 to TRBJ2-1; 8 bases line up with TRBD2. The TCR was taken from a woman aged 80 or over with COVID-19, enrolled during active disease. Sequencing used peripheral blood. The CDR3 region is CASSPGAGAYNEQFF. In DNA form, the CDR3 reads TGTGCCAGTAGTCCCGGAGCGGGGGCGTACAATGAGCAGTTCTTC.